The 23 T cell receptor delta chains listed next were all sequenced from one sample in a study of gamma-delta chains in newborns, infants, children. With CATT, TCRdb re-called clones from the reads. The sample consists of 950 to 1,500 delta-chain clones, more than 3.5% of them appearing once. Sequences were obtained from blood. These receptor sequences come from a child who was a newborn, infant or young child, either healthy, febrile or measles-vaccinated (not recorded which).

For this clone: Since a much larger clone is just one base distant, this may be a read error. Other nucleotide sequences in the sample specify the same CDR3. The chain recombines TRDV1 with TRDJ1; tentatively, D is TRDD3 (6 bases). The V gene's germline CDR1 is TSWWSYY and CDR2 QGS. The CDR3 is made up of 15 amino acids. The CDR3 spells CALGELWGDTDKLIF. The CDR3, as DNA: TGTGCCCTTGGGGAACTTTGGGGGGACACCGATAAACTCATCTTT.

This clone has more than one count but fewer than ten. A read error is likely here: a far larger clone is one base away. The chain uses TRDV2 and TRDJ1; TRDD2 or TRDD3 may be the D gene (5 bases each). The CDR3 is made up of 18 amino acids. Between the trimmed V and J ends, which lost 4 bases and 8 bases, there was a span of 31 bases. Germline V lookup: CDR1 GEAIGNYY, CDR2 EKD. CDR3 sequence (DNA): TGTGCCTGTGAGGACCGACCTACGTGGGGCCGAAGGGAGAGAAAACTCATCTTT. Protein: CACEDRPTWGRRERKLIF.

Comments on this clone: The TCRdb protein, from a much larger clone, departs from this DNA's translation at residue 9, likely by read error; the protein shown derives from the DNA. This sequence joins TRDV2 and TRDJ3, with TRDD3 identical over 7 bases. The CDR3 contains 16 residues. Germline V lookup: CDR1 GEAIGNYY, CDR2 EKD. DNA of the CDR3: TGTGCCTGTGACTGGGGGAGCTCCTTGGACACCCGACAGATGTTTTTC. Protein product: CACDWGSSLDTRQMFF.

By sample share, this clone is medium-sized. The V call is TRDV3, the J call TRDJ3; 8 bases are shared with TRDD3. CDR1 is TVYSNPD and CDR2 is GDNSRS in the germline V gene (reference sequence). This CDR3 is built from 20 residues. V shed 1 base, J shed 0 bases, and the junction held 14 bases outside the gene matches. The CDR3 region has the DNA TGTGCCTTTATACAATCGGGGGATAGTCCAAGCTCCTGGGACACCCGACAGATGTTTTTC. This encodes CAFIQSGDSPSSWDTRQMFF.

This clone came up a few times. TCRdb pairs this DNA with a much larger clone's protein that differs at residue 5, likely a read error; the protein shown was translated from the DNA. The chain links TRDV2 to TRDJ1; 9 positions match TRDD3. CDR1 is GEAIGNYY, CDR2 EKD, per germline. CDR3 length equals 16 residues. The ends lost 3 bases at V and 2 bases at J; junction bases unmatched: 9. The CDR3 is CACDGAGGCRTDKLIF. The CDR3 nucleotides read TGTGCCTGTGACGGGGCTGGGGGATGTAGGACCGATAAACTCATCTTT.

This clone has a handful of counts. A far larger clone is only one base removed, so a read error is likely. The chain has TRDV2 and TRDJ1, with D possibly matching TRDD3 (5 bases). Germline loops: CDR1 GEAIGNYY, CDR2 EKD. Trimming took off 0 bases at V and 2 bases at J, with 18 bases between the two ends. The CDR3 spans 17 residues. The CDR3 region has the DNA TGTGCCTGTGACACCGTCGGGAGGGATTACCCAACCGATAAACTCATCTTT. Its protein product is CACDTVGRDYPTDKLIF.

A note on this clone: A read error may be the cause here, since a much bigger clone is one base away. The genes are TRDV2 and TRDJ3, with 8 bases that match TRDD3. The CDR3 runs to 18 residues. Germline values: CDR1 GEAIGNYY, CDR2 EKD. The CDR3 DNA is TGTGCCCGTGACAATGCTACTGGGGGCACCTGGGACACCCGACAGATGTTTTTC. It encodes CARDNATGGTWDTRQMFF.

This clone was observed a handful of times. A far larger clone is one nucleotide away, so this likely arose from a read error. This chain uses TRDV2 with TRDJ3; the D gene is possibly TRDD3 (5 bases). CDR1 and CDR2 from the germline V gene are GEAIGNYY and EKD. CDR3 length: 17 amino acids. CDR3 in amino acids: CACDTAGTPWDTRQTFF. CDR3 nucleotides: TGTGCCTGTGACACCGCGGGGACCCCCTGGGACACCCGACAGACGTTTTTC.

Remarks on this clone: A far larger clone is one nucleotide away, so this likely arose from a read error. The chain carries TRDV2 and TRDJ1, with D unresolved. This CDR3 is built from 18 residues. Trimming stripped 0 bases from V and 7 bases from J, with 26 bases between. CDR1 is GEAIGNYY, CDR2 EKD, per germline. The CDR3 protein is CACDTGSRFSRLFGKLIF. CDR3 sequence (DNA): TGTGCCTGTGACACCGGGAGTCGATTCTCACGCTTATTCGGTAAACTCATCTTT.

Within the sample, this clone is medium-sized (0.01 to 0.1%). The V gene is TRDV1, the J gene TRDJ1; TRDD3 matches at 9 bases. The CDR3 covers 20 residues. Trimming cost V 1 base and J 7 bases; bases outside gene matches: 22. The germline V gene encodes CDR1 TSWWSYY and CDR2 QGS. This chain's CDR3 is CALGEPTPSPSGGYKGKLIF. CDR3 sequence (DNA): TGTGCTCTTGGGGAACCCACGCCTTCCCCGTCAGGGGGATACAAGGGTAAACTCATCTTT.

This clone appeared a few times. The J gene is TRDJ1, the V gene TRDV1; the D is unclear. The CDR3 loop spans 15 amino acids. Germline CDR1 is TSWWSYY and CDR2 is QGS. Trimming left V 4 bases short and J 0 bases short, with 12 bases between. CDR3 sequence: CALGGGRWYTDKLIF. In DNA, the CDR3 is TGTGCTCTTGGGGGAGGGAGATGGTACACCGATAAACTCATCTTT.

This clone is medium-sized. The V gene is TRDV1, the J gene TRDJ1, with TRDD3 matching over 11 bases. The germline CDR1 and CDR2 sequences are TSWWSYY and QGS. The CDR3 is made up of 25 amino acids. J gave up 1 base and V 5 bases, and 33 bases lay outside the gene matches. The CDR3 here is CALGTGLPQILGDRGRGPSTDKLIF. CDR3 bases: TGTGCTCTTGGGACGGGCCTTCCCCAAATACTGGGGGATAGGGGCCGCGGCCCGTCCACCGATAAACTCATCTTT.

By its share, this clone is medium-sized. Other DNA sequences from this sample encode an identical CDR3 as well. The chain links TRDV1 to TRDJ1; TRDD3 matches at 11 bases. J was trimmed by 0 bases and V by 0 bases; bases with no gene match: 12. This CDR3 has 20 amino acids. The germline gives CDR1 TSWWSYY, CDR2 QGS. CDR3 sequence reads: CALGELEGVLGDRYTDKLIF. The DNA of the CDR3 is TGTGCTCTTGGGGAACTAGAAGGAGTACTGGGGGATAGGTACACCGATAAACTCATCTTT.

This clone was counted between two and nine times. The TCRdb record carries a much larger clone's protein, which differs from this DNA's translation at residue 7; a read error is the likely cause, and the protein listed here is the DNA translation. This sequence joins TRDV1 and TRDJ1, with 7 positions matching TRDD3. The germline CDR1 and CDR2 sequences are TSWWSYY and QGS. The V and J ends lost 6 bases and 3 bases, in that order; junction bases with no gene match: 10. The length of the CDR3 is 15 residues. Written as DNA, the CDR3 is TGTGCTCTTGGCAAACTAGTAGGGATACCCGATAAACTCATCTTT. It is translated as CALGKLVGIPDKLIF.

By share of the sample, this clone is large. The same CDR3 can be traced to other DNA sequences in this sample. The rearrangement joins TRDV1 to TRDJ1; D is unclear. Germline-derived CDR1 and CDR2 are TSWWSYY and QGS. V lost 3 bases and J lost 0, with 14 bases in between. The length of the CDR3 is 16 residues. The CDR3 is CALGDRSLRYTDKLIF. DNA for the CDR3: TGTGCTCTTGGGGACCGTTCCCTGAGGTACACCGATAAACTCATCTTT.

As regards this clone: A read error is the likely source, as a far larger clone sits one nucleotide away. The CDR3 sequence is CALGGNLHWVIYTDKLIF. As DNA, the CDR3 is TGTGCTCTTGGGGGCAATCTCCACTGGGTGATCTACACCGATAAACTCATCTTT. This chain connects TRDV1 to TRDJ1, with TRDD3 as a possible D gene (6 bases). This CDR3 is 18 amino acids long. Germline-derived CDR1 and CDR2 are TSWWSYY and QGS. Trimming took 4 bases from V and 0 from J, leaving 21 bases between them.

This clone has more than one count but fewer than ten. The likely explanation is a read error, given a far larger clone one base away. The chain recombines TRDV2 with TRDJ1; 8 nucleotides agree with TRDD3. Unmatched junction bases numbered 9, after V lost 7 bases and J lost 0 bases. Germline assignment: CDR1 GEAIGNYY and CDR2 EKD. This CDR3 is 15 amino acids long. In DNA form, the CDR3 reads TGTGCCTGCCATACTGGGGGTCCGCACACCGATAAACTCATCTTT. Translated: CACHTGGPHTDKLIF.

This clone was detected a few times. Just one base apart from a much larger clone, this may be a read error. Other DNA sequences from this sample encode an identical CDR3 as well. CDR3 amino acids: CACGTRRDTKTDKLIF. The CDR3 nucleotides read TGTGCCTGTGGCACGCGGCGGGATACGAAAACCGATAAACTCATCTTT. The rearrangement links TRDV2 to TRDJ1, with 8 bases identical to TRDD3. The CDR3 contains 16 residues. V lost 5 bases, J lost 2 bases, and 12 bases stayed unmatched. CDR1 is GEAIGNYY and CDR2 is EKD in the germline V gene.

To note about this clone: A single base is all that separates this from a far larger clone, so a read error is likely. The V call is TRDV2, the J call TRDJ3; 11 bases agree with TRDD3. The CDR3 is 20 residues long. Germline V gene data show CDR1 as GEAIGNYY and CDR2 as EKD. CDR3 residues: CARDTGAGGYQSWDTRQMFF. The CDR3 region has the DNA TGTGCCCGTGACACCGGGGCTGGGGGATACCAGTCCTGGGACACCCGACAGATGTTTTTC.

This clone was counted between two and nine times. For this DNA, TCRdb reports the protein of a much larger clone, which diverges at residue 5, most likely from a read error; the protein presented here is translated directly from the DNA. The chain carries TRDV3 and TRDJ1; perhaps TRDD2 as D (5 bases). Deletions cut 4 bases from V and 7 bases from J, with 19 bases between. CDR3 length: 13 residues. CDR1 is TVYSNPD and CDR2 is GDNSRS in the germline V gene (reference sequence). CDR3 nucleotide sequence: TGTGCCTCCCTCCCTCCTAACGCTGGTAAACTCATCTTT. Protein product: CASLPPNAGKLIF.

By share of the sample, this clone is large. V usage is TRDV1 and J usage is TRDJ1, with 7 bases aligning to TRDD3. Germline V lookup: CDR1 TSWWSYY, CDR2 QGS. The CDR3 contains 20 residues. Trimming cost V 5 bases and J 1 base; bases outside gene matches: 22. CDR3 coding DNA: TGTGCTCTTGGGAAGGGACTGGGGCTAAAACCCGAAAGCCCCACCGATAAACTCATCTTT. It specifies CALGKGLGLKPESPTDKLIF.

This clone was found a few times. This chain uses TRDV1 with TRDJ1, with 13 bases fitting TRDD3. The CDR3 sequence is 14 residues long. CDR1 and CDR2 (germline): TSWWSYY, QGS. V shed 8 bases and J 9 bases; nucleotides not matched to a gene: 9. The CDR3 is CALSSVLGDTELIF. The CDR3 DNA sequence: TGTGCTCTTTCCTCGGTACTGGGGGATACGGAACTCATCTTT.

Note on this clone: This likely stems from a read error, as it lies one base from a far larger clone. The identical CDR3 is also encoded by other nucleotide sequences in the sample. V usage is TRDV2 and J usage is TRDJ3, with D possibly being TRDD3 (6 bases). The germline V gene encodes CDR1 GEAIGNYY and CDR2 EKD. This CDR3 region has 17 residues. The CDR3 nucleotides read TGTGCCTGTGACACCCGCGGGATCAACTGGGACACCCGGCAGATGTTTTTC. Its protein is CACDTRGINWDTRQMFF.